The 8 T cell receptor beta chains in this list originate from one sample, sequenced in a study. TCRdb re-called the 5' RACE reads with MiXCR, one entry per CDR3 protein. The sample has about 46,000 distinct CDR3 sequences; around a quarter are singletons. The source material was naive CD4+ T cells sorted from blood. The subset is: naive CD4+ T cells, CD4+CD45RA+CD25-. The receptor source for this set is a female donor with breast cancer.

CDR3 DNA: TGTGCCAGCAGGAGGGACAGTGACGAGCAGTACTTC. This codes for CASRRDSDEQYF. This chain uses TRBV2 with TRBJ2-7, with 7 bases lining up with TRBD1. The germline CDR1 and CDR2 sequences are SNHLY and FYNNEI. This CDR3 has 12 residues. J gave up 5 bases and V 6 bases, and 4 bases lay outside the gene matches.

This clonotype occurred once. This chain connects TRBV9 to TRBJ2-3; no clear D. Trimming left V 0 bases short and J 4 bases short, with 3 bases between. The CDR3 consists of 12 residues. Germline loops: CDR1 SGDLS, CDR2 YYNGEE. This CDR3 is CASSVVADTQYF. CDR3 sequence (DNA): TGTGCCAGCAGCGTAGTGGCAGATACGCAGTATTTT.

This clonotype was counted a few times. The rearrangement links TRBV5-1 to TRBJ1-3; possibly TRBD1 for D (5 bases). The CDR3 has 16 amino acids. V lost 1 base to trimming and J lost 4 bases, with 15 bases between them. Looked up from germline, CDR1 is SGHRS and CDR2 is YFSETQ. The CDR3 spells CASSLLTGQGGNTIYF. The CDR3 nucleotides read TGCGCCAGCAGCTTGCTAACGGGGCAGGGCGGAAACACCATATATTTT. The variable domain in full, completed from reference TRBV5-1 and TRBJ1-3, reads KAGVTQTPRYLIKTRGQQVTLSCSPISGHRSVSWYQQTPGQGLQFLFEYFSETQRNKGNFPGRFSGRQFSNSRSEMNVSTLELGDSALYLCASSLLTGQGGNTIYFGEGSWLTVV.

This clonotype was found a few times. The chain has TRBV28 and TRBJ2-7, with D possibly called TRBD1 or TRBD2 (5 bases each). The CDR3 has 13 amino acids. Trimming pared 8 bases from V and 4 bases from J, leaving 15 bases between. The germline CDR1 and CDR2 sequences are MDHEN and SYDVKM. In nucleotides, the CDR3 is TGTGCCAGCCTGGGGACGGCCTTTTACGAGCAGTACTTC. Amino acids: CASLGTAFYEQYF.

The chain has TRBV27 and TRBJ2-7; 14 bases map to TRBD2. The CDR3 contains 17 residues. Unmatched junction bases numbered 12, after V lost 5 bases and J lost 6 bases. The germline CDR1 and CDR2 sequences are MNHEY and SMNVEV (reference sequence). This CDR3 is CASSPAGTSGRGGEQYF. The CDR3, as DNA: TGTGCCAGCAGTCCAGCCGGGACTAGCGGGAGAGGTGGCGAGCAGTACTTC.

The V and J genes are TRBV7-9 and TRBJ2-5, with 11 bases that match TRBD2. V trimming: 1 base; J trimming: 5 bases; junction bases outside the gene matches: 6. The CDR3 runs to 16 residues. From germline, CDR1 is SEHNR and CDR2 FQNEAQ (reference sequence). This CDR3 reads CASSLGGLAEAETQYF. The CDR3 region has the DNA TGTGCCAGCAGCTTAGGGGGACTAGCGGAGGCGGAGACCCAGTACTTC.

This clonotype was picked up a small number of times. This rearrangement joins TRBV7-3 to TRBJ1-1; maybe TRBD1 (5 bases). Trimming took 7 bases from V and 5 from J, leaving 20 bases between them. Germline CDR1 and CDR2: SGHTA and FQGTGA. The CDR3 spans 15 residues. The CDR3 loop reads CASTDRGALGTEAFF. The CDR3 DNA reads as TGTGCCAGCACCGACAGAGGGGCGTTGGGTACTGAAGCTTTCTTT.

V usage is TRBV20-1 and J usage is TRBJ1-5; D is perhaps TRBD1 (6 bases). CDR1 DFQATT and CDR2 SNEGSKA come from the germline V gene (reference sequence). This CDR3 is 18 amino acids long. The V end was cut by 5 bases, the J end by 0 bases, with 23 bases between. The CDR3 DNA reads TGCAGTGCTCCCCGAGGGGCAGGGGTGGGTTATAGCAATCAGCCCCAGCATTTT. Amino acids: CSAPRGAGVGYSNQPQHF.